This T cell receptor (beta chain) was sequenced during a study of blood T cell repertoires in COVID-19. Trimming cost V 1 base and J 4 bases, with 7 bases left between them. CDR1 and CDR2 (germline): MGHRA, YSYEKL. The CDR3 totals 13 residues. Sequenced by immunoSEQ multiplex PCR; TCRdb stores in-frame clones only, minus some. The sample includes roughly 200,000 clones, more than 80% of them seen just once. V gene TRBV4-1 combines with J gene TRBJ1-2; tentative D call: TRBD1 (5 bases). The sequencing sample was made of PBMCs or T cells enriched from blood (not recorded which). The TCR was taken from a man in his forties who had recovered from COVID-19. CDR3 sequence (DNA): TGCGCCAGCAGCCAAGCCAGGGCCTATGGCTACACCTTC. Its translation is CASSQARAYGYTF.